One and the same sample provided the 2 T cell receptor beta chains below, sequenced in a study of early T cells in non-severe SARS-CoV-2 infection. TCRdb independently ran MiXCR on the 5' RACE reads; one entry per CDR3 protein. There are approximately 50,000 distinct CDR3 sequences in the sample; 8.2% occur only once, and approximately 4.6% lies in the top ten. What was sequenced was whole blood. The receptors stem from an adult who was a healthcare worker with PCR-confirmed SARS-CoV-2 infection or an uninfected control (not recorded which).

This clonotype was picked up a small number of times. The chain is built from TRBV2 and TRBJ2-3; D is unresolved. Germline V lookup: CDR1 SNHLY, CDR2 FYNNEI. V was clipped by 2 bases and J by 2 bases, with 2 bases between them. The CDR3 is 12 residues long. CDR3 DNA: TGTGCCAGCAGTGAAATCACAGATACGCAGTATTTT. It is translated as CASSEITDTQYF.

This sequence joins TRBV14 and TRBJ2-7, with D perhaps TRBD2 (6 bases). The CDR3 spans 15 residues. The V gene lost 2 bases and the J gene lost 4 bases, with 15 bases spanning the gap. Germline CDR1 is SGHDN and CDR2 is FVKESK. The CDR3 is CASSQLVTRRYEQYF. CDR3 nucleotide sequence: TGTGCCAGCAGCCAACTCGTGACTAGACGGTACGAGCAGTACTTC.